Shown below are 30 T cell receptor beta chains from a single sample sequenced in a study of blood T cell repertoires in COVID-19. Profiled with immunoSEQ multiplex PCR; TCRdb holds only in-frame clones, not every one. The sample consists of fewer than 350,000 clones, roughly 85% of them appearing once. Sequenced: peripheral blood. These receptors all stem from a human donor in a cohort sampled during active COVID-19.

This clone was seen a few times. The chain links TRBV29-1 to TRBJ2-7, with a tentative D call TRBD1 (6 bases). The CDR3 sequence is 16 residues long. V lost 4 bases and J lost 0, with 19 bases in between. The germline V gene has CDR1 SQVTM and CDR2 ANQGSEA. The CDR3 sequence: CSVARRQAPTSYEQYF. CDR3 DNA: TGCAGCGTTGCCCGTCGACAGGCTCCAACCTCCTACGAGCAGTACTTC.

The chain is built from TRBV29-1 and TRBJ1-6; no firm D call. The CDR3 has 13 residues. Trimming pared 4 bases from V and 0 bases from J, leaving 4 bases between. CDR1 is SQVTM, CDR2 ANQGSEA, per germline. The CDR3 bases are TGCAGCGTTGGGAGCTCCTATAATTCACCCCTCCACTTT. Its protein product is CSVGSSYNSPLHF.

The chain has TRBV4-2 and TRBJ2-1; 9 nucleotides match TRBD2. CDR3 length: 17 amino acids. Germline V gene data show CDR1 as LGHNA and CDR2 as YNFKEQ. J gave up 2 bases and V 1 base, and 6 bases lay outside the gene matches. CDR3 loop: CASSQVKGLAPYNEQFF. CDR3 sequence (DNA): TGTGCCAGCAGCCAAGTTAAGGGACTAGCCCCCTACAATGAGCAGTTCTTC.

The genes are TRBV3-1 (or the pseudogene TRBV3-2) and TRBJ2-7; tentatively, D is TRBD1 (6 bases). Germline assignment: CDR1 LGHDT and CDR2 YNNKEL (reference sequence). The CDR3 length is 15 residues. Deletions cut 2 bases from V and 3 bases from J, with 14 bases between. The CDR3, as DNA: TGTGCCAGCAGCCAATACAGGGCTCCTTTCTACGAGCAGTACTTC. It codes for CASSQYRAPFYEQYF.

CDR3 residues: CASSQELAYEQFF. The CDR3 DNA is TGTGCCAGCAGCCAAGAACTAGCCTATGAGCAGTTCTTC. This chain joins TRBV11-1 and TRBJ2-1; D is possibly TRBD2 (6 bases). This CDR3 contains 13 residues. The V gene lost 5 bases and the J gene lost 8 bases, with 13 bases spanning the gap. In germline, CDR1 is SGHAT, CDR2 FQDESV (reference sequence).

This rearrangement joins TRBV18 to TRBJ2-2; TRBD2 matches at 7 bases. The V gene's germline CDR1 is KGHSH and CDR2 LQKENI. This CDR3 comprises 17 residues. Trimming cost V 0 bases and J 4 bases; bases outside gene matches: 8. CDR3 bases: TGTGCCAGCTCACCACCCTACCTAGCGGTGGGCACCGGGGAGCTGTTTTTT. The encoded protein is CASSPPYLAVGTGELFF.

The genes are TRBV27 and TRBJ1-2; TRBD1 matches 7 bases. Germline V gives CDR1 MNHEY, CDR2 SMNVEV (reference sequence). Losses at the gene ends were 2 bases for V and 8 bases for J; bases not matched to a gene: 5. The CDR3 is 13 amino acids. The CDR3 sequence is CASSLTGEYGYTF. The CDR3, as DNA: TGTGCCAGCAGTTTAACAGGGGAGTACGGCTACACCTTC.

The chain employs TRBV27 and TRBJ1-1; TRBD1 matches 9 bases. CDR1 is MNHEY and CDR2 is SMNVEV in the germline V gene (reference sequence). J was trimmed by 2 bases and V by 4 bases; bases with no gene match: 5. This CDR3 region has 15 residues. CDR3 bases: TGTGCCAGCAGTTCCCCGGGACAGGGTAACACTGAAGCTTTCTTT. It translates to CASSSPGQGNTEAFF.

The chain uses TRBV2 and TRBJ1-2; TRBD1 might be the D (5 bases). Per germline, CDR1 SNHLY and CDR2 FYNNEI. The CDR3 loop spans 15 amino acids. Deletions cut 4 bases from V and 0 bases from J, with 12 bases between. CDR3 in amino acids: CASSATVGPNYGYTF. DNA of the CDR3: TGTGCCAGCAGTGCGACAGTGGGGCCTAACTATGGCTACACCTTC.

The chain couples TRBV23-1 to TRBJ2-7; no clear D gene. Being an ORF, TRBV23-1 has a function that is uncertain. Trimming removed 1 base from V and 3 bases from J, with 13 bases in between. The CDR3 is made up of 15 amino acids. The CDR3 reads CASSQFVLAFYEQYF. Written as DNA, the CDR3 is TGCGCCAGCAGTCAATTTGTCTTGGCATTCTACGAGCAGTACTTC.

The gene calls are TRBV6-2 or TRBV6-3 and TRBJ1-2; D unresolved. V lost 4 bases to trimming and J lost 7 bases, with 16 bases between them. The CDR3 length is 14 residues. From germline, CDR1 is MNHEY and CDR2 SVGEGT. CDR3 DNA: TGTGCCAGCAGTTCTGCCAACTATTTCTCTGGCTACACCTTC. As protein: CASSSANYFSGYTF.

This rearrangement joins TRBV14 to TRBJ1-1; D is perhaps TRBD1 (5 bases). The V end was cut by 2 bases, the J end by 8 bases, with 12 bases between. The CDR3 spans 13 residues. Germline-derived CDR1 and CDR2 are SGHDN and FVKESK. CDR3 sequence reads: CASSQLVRTEAFF. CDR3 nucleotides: TGTGCCAGCAGCCAACTTGTGAGGACAGAAGCTTTCTTT.

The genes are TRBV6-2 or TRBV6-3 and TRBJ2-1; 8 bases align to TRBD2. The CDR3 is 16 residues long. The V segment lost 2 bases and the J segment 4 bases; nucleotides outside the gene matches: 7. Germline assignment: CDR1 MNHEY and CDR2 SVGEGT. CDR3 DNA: TGTGCCAGCAGTTACAGGCGGGGGGCACTATACAATGAGCAGTTCTTC. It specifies CASSYRRGALYNEQFF.

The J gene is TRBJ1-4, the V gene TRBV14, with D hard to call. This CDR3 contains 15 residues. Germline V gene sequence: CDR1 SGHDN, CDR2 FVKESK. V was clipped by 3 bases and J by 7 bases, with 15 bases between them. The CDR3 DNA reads TGTGCCAGCAGCCACGGTCCGCCCTTCGGTGAAAAACTGTTTTTT. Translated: CASSHGPPFGEKLFF. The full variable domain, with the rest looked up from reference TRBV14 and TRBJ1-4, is EAGVTQFPSHSVIEKGQTVTLRCDPISGHDNLYWYRRVMGKEIKFLLHFVKESKQDESGMPNNRFLAERTGGTYSTLKVQPAELEDSGVYFCASSHGPPFGEKLFFGSGTQLSVL.

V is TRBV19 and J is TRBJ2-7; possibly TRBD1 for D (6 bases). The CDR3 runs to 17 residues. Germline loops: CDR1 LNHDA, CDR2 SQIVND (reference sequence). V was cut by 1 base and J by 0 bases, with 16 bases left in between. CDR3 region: CASSIATTGQTSYEQYF. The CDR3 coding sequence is TGTGCCAGTAGTATAGCCACGACTGGACAGACCTCCTACGAGCAGTACTTC. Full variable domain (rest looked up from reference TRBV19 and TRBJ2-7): DGGITQSPKYLFRKEGQNVTLSCEQNLNHDAMYWYRQDPGQGLRLIYYSQIVNDFQKGDIAEGYSVSREKKESFPLTVTSAQKNPTAFYLCASSIATTGQTSYEQYFGPGTRLTVT.

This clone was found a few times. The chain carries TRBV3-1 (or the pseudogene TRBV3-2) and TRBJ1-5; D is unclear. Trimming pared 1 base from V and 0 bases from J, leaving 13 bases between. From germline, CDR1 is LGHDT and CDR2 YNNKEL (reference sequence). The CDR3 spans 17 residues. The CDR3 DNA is TGTGCCAGCAGCCAAGGAGGTGGCTCGTATAGCAATCAGCCCCAGCATTTT. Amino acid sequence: CASSQGGGSYSNQPQHF.

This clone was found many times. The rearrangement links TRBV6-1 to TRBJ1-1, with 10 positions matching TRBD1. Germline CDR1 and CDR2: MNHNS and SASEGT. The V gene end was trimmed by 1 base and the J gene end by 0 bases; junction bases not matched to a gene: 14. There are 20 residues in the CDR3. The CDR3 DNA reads TGTGCCAGCAGTGAAGGACAGAGAAGGTGGACAGGGGGTCTGAACACTGAAGCTTTCTTT. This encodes CASSEGQRRWTGGLNTEAFF.

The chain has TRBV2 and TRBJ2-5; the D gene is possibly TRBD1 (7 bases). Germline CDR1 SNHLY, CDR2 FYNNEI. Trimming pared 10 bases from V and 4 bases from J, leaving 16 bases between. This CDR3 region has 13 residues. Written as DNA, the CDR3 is TGTGCCACCCGGCAGGGGGGAGGAGAGACCCAGTACTTC. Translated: CATRQGGGETQYF.

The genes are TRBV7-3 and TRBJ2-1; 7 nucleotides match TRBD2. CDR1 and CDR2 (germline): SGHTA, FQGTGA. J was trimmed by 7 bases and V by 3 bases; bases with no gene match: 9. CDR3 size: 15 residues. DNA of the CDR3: TGTGCCAGCAGCTTTGATGCGGGGAGGGTTAATGAGCAGTTCTTC. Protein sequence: CASSFDAGRVNEQFF.

The DNA for the CDR3 is TGTGCCAGCAGCTTGAGCCCCGGGGACACTGAAGCTTTCTTT. Encoded protein: CASSLSPGDTEAFF. This sequence joins TRBV5-4 and TRBJ1-1; D is undetermined. Deletions cut 1 base from V and 3 bases from J, with 10 bases between. This CDR3 region has 14 residues. Germline-derived CDR1 and CDR2 are SGHNT and YYREEE (reference sequence).

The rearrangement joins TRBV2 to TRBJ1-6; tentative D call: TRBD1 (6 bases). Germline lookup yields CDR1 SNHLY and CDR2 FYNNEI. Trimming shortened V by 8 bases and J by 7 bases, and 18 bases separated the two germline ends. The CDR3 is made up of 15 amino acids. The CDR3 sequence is CASGGQNLPNSPLHF. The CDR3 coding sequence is TGTGCCAGCGGTGGACAGAACCTACCGAATTCACCCCTCCACTTT.

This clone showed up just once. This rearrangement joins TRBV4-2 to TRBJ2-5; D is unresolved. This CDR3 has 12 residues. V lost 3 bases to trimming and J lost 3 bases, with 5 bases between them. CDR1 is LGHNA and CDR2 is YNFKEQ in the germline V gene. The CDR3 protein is CASSQRKETQYF. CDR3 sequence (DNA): TGTGCCAGCAGCCAGCGGAAAGAGACCCAGTACTTC.

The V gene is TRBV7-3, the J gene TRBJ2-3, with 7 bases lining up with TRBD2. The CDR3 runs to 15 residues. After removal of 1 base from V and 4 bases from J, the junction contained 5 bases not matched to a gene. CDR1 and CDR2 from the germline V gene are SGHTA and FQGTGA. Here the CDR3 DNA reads TGTGCCAGCAGCTTAAACGGGGGGAGGGCAGATACGCAGTATTTT. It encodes CASSLNGGRADTQYF.

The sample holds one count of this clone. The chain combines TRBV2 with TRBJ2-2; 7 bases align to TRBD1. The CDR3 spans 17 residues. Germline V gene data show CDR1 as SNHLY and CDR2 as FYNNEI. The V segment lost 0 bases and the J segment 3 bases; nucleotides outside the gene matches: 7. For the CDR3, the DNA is TGTGCCAGCAGTGAAGCTGCCAGGGGGATAGACACCGGGGAGCTGTTTTTT. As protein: CASSEAARGIDTGELFF.

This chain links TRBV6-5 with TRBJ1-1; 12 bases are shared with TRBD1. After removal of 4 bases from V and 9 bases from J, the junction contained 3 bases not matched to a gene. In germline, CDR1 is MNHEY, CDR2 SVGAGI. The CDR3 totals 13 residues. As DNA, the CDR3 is TGTGCCAGCAGTTCGGGACAGGGGGCAAAAGCTTTCTTT. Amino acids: CASSSGQGAKAFF.

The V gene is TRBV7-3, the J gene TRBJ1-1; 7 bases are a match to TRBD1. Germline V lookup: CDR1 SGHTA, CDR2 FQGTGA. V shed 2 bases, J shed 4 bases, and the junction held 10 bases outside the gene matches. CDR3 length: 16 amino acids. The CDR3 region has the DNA TGTGCCAGCAGCTTACAGGGGGAAGGACGATCCACTGAAGCTTTCTTT. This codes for CASSLQGEGRSTEAFF.

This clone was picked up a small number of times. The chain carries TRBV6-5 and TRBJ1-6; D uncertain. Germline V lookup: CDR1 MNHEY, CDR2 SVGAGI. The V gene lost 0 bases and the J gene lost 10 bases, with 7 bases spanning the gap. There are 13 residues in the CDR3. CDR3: CASSYSFVSPLHF. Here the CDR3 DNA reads TGTGCCAGCAGTTACTCATTTGTATCACCCCTCCACTTT.

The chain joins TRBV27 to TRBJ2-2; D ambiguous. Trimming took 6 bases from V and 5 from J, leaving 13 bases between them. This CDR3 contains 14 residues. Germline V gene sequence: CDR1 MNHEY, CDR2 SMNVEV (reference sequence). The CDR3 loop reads CASSRLPGTGELFF. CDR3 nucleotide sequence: TGTGCCAGCAGCCGCCTGCCCGGGACCGGGGAGCTGTTTTTT.

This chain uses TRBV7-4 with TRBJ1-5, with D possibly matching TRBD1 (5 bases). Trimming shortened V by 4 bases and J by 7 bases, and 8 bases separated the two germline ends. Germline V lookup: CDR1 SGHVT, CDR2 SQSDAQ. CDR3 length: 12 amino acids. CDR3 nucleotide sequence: TGTGCCAGCAGCTATAAGGGGCAGCCCCAGCATTTT. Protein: CASSYKGQPQHF.

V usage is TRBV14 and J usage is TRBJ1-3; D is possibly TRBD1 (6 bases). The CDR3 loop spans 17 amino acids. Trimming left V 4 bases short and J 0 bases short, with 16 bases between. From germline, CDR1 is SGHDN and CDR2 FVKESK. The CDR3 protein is CASSRAQGRISGNTIYF. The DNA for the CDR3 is TGTGCCAGCAGCCGAGCACAGGGCCGAATCTCTGGAAACACCATATATTTT. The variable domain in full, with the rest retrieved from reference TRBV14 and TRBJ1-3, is EAGVTQFPSHSVIEKGQTVTLRCDPISGHDNLYWYRRVMGKEIKFLLHFVKESKQDESGMPNNRFLAERTGGTYSTLKVQPAELEDSGVYFCASSRAQGRISGNTIYFGEGSWLTVV.